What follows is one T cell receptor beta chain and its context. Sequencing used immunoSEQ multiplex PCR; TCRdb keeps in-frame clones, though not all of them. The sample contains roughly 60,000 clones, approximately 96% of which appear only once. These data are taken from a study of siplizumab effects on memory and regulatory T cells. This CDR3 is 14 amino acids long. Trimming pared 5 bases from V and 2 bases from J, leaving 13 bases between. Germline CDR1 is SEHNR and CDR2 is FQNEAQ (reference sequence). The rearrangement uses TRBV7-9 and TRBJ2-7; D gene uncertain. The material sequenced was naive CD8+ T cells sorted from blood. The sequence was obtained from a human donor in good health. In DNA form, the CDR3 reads TGTGCCAGCAGCCCTGACACGATGCCCTACGAGCAGTACTTC. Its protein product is CASSPDTMPYEQYF.